This TCR beta chain was profiled in a study of blood T cell repertoires in COVID-19. Study-wide background: Whether acute or convalescent, the COVID-19 samples came from the United States, Italy and Spain. Sources were T cells, B-cell-depleted T cells, or PBMCs; the material itself was cDNA or gDNA.

Trimming cost V 2 bases and J 4 bases; bases outside gene matches: 12. The CDR3 is 17 amino acids. Germline CDR1 SGDLS, CDR2 YYNGEE. Original processing methods: Estimates of nucleated cell counts were drawn from the amplification of reference gene primers. The table came from immunoSEQ multiplex PCR; TCRdb's copy has only in-frame clones and leaves some out. V, J and clone size reflect that table, while D and trimming were determined from the DNA. The sample includes around 57,000 clones, roughly 90% seen only once; the top ten take around 4.2%. This TCR came from a man aged 45-60 years with acute or convalescent COVID-19. Sample: peripheral blood. The chain has TRBV9 and TRBJ2-5; 9 bases agree with TRBD1. CDR3 DNA sequence: TGTGCCAGCAGCGTTCTAGACAGGGGGTTTAGAAGAGAGACCCAGTACTTC. Translation: CASSVLDRGFRRETQYF. The whole variable domain, filled in from reference TRBV9 and TRBJ2-5, reads DSGVTQTPKHLITATGQRVTLRCSPRSGDLSVYWYQQSLDQGLQFLIQYYNGEERAKGNILERFSAQQFPDLHSELNLSSLELGDSALYFCASSVLDRGFRRETQYFGPGTRLLVL.